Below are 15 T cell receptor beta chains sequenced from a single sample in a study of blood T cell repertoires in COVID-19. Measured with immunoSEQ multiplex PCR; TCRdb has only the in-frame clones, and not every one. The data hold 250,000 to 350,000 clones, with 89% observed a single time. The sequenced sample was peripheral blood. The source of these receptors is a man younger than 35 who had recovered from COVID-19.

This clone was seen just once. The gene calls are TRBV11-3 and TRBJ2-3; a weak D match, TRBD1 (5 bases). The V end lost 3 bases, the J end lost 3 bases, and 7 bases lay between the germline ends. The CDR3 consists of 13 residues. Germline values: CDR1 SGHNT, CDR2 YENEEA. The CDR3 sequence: CASSFSGTDTQYF. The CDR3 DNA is TGTGCCAGCAGCTTTTCAGGGACAGATACGCAGTATTTT. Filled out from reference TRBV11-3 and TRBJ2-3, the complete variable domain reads EAGVVQSPRYKIIEKKQPVAFWCNPISGHNTLYWYLQNLGQGPELLIRYENEEAVDDSQLPKDRFSAERLKGVDSTLKIQPAELGDSAVYLCASSFSGTDTQYFGPGTRLTVL.

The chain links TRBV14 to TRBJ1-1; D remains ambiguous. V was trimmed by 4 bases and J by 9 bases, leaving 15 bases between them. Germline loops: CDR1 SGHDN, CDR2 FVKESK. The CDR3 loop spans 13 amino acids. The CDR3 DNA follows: TGTGCCAGCAGCCTCCTCTCGGGGTTGCAAGCTTTCTTT. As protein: CASSLLSGLQAFF.

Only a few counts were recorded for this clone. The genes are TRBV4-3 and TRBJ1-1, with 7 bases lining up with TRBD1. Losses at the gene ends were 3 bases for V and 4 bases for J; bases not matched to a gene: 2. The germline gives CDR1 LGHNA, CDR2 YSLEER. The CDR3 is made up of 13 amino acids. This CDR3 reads CASSHRQGTEAFF. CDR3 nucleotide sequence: TGCGCCAGCAGCCACCGACAGGGCACTGAAGCTTTCTTT.

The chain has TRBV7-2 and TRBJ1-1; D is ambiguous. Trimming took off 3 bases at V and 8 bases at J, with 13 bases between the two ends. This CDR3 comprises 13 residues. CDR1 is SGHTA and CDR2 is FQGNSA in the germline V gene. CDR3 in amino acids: CASSFDRVSEAFF. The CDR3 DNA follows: TGTGCCAGCAGCTTTGACCGGGTCAGCGAAGCTTTCTTT.

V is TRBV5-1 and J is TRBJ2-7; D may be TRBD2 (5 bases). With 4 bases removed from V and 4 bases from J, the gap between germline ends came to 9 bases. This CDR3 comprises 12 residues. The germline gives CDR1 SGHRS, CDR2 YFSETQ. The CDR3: CASSPRGYEQYF. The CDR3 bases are TGCGCCAGCAGCCCCCGAGGGTACGAGCAGTACTTC.

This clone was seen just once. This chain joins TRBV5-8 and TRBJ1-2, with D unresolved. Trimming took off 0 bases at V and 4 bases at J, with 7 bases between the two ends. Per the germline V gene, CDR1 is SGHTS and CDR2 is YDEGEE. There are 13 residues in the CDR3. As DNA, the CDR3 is TGTGCCAGCAGCTTGGATAGATTCTATGGCTACACCTTC. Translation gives CASSLDRFYGYTF.

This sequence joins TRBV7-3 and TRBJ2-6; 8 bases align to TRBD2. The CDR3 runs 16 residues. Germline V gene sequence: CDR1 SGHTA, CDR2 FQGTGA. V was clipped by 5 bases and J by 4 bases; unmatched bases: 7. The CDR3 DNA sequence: TGTGCCAGCAGCGCGACTAGCGTGGAAGGGGCCAACGTCCTGACTTTC. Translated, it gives CASSATSVEGANVLTF.

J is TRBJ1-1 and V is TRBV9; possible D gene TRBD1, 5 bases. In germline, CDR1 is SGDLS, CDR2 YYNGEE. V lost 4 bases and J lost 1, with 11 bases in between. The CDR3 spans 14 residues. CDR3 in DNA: TGTGCCAGCAGCCCGGGGGGTCGGAACACTGAAGCTTTCTTT. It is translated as CASSPGGRNTEAFF.

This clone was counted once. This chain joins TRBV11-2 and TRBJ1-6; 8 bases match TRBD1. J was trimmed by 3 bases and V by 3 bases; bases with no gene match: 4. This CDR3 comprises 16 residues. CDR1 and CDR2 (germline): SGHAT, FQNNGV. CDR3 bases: TGTGCCAGCAGCTTGCGGACAGGGAACTATAATTCACCCCTCCACTTT. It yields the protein CASSLRTGNYNSPLHF.

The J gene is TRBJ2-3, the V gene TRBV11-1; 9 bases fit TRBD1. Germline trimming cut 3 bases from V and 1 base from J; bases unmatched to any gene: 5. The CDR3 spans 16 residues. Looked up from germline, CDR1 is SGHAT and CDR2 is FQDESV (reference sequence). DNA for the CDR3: TGTGCCAGCAGCTTGGGACAGGGTCCCGGCACAGATACGCAGTATTTT. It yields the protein CASSLGQGPGTDTQYF.

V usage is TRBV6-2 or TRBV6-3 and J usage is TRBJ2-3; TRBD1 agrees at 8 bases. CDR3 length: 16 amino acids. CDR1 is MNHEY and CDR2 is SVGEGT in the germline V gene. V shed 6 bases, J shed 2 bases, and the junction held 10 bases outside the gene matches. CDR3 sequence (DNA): TGTGCCAGCAGCCACTTACAGGGGGATTTCACAGATACGCAGTATTTT. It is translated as CASSHLQGDFTDTQYF.

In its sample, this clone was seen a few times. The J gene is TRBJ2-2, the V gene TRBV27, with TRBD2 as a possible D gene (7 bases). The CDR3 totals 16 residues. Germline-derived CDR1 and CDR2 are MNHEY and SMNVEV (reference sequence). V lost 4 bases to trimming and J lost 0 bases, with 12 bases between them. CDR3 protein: CASSWLGGANTGELFF. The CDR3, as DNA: TGTGCCAGCAGTTGGTTAGGGGGGGCGAACACCGGGGAGCTGTTTTTT.

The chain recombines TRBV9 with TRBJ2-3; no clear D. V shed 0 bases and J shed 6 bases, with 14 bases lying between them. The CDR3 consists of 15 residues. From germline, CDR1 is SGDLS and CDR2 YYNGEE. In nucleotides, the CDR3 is TGTGCCAGCAGCGTAGAGGCGACTGGAGTGGATACGCAGTATTTT. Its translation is CASSVEATGVDTQYF.

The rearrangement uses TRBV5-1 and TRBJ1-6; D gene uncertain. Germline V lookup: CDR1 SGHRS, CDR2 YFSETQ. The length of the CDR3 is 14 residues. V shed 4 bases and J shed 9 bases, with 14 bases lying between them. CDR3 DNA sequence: TGCGCCAGCAGCCTGGAGGTGGGAGGTTCACCCCTCCACTTT. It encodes CASSLEVGGSPLHF.

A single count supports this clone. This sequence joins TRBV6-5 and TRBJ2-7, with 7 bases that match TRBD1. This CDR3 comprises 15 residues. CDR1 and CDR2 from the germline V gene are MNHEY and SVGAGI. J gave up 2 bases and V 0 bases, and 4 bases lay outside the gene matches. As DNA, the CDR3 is TGTGCCAGCAGTTACTCGGCAGGGGGACCCTACGAGCAGTACTTC. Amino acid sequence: CASSYSAGGPYEQYF.